This T cell receptor (beta chain) was sequenced in a study of shared clonotypes between healthy human individuals. The CDR3 covers 13 residues. Germline assignment: CDR1 SQVTM and CDR2 ANQGSEA. This clone was counted between two and nine times. No antigen is known for it. Study-level findings and limits: The sharing of 5% to 5.5% of naive CD4 clonotypes was seen across a few donors. Apart from blood, nothing was sampled; tissue repertoires likely differ. Estimated richness values were generally larger in naive subsets than in memory subsets.

Method: immunoSEQ multiplex PCR; TCRdb's copy keeps in-frame clones and lacks some. The sample lists roughly 110,000 clones; 68% were seen once. The receptor comes from a young woman in good health. This chain connects TRBV29-1 to TRBJ2-1; 7 bases fit TRBD2. Sequences were obtained from memory CD8+ T cells sorted from blood. Noted subset: CD45RO+ cells pooled with CCR7-negative TemRA cells. The CDR3: CQDPGLIANEQFF. In DNA form, the CDR3 reads TGCCAAGACCCGGGACTAATCGCCAATGAGCAGTTCTTC.